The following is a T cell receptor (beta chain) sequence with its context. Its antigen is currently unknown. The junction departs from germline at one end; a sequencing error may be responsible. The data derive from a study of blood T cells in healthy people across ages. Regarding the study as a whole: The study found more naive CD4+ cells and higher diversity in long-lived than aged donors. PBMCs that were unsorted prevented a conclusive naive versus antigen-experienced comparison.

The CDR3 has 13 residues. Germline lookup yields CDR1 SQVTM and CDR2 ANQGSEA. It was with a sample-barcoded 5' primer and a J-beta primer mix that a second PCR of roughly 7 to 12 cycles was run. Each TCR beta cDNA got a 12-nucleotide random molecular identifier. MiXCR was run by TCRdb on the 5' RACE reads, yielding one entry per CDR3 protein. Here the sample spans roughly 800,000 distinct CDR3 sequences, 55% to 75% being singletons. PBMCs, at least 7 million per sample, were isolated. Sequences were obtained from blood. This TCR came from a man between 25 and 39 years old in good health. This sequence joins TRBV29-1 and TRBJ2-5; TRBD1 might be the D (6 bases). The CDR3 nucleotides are TGCAGCGCTGAAGGGGTTAGTCGGGACAAAACGTACTTC. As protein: CSAEGVSRDKTYF.